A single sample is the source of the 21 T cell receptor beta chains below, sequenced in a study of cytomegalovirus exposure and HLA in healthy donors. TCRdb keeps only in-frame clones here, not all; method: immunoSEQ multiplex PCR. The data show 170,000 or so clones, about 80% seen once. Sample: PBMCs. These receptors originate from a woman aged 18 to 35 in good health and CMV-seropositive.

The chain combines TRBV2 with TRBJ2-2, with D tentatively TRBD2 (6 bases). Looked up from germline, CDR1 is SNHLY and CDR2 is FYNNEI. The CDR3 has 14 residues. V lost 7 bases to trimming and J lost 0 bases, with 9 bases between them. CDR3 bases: TGTGCCAGCATGGGGGGAGCGAACACCGGGGAGCTGTTTTTT. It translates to CASMGGANTGELFF. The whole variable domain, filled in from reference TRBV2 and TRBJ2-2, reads EPEVTQTPSHQVTQMGQEVILRCVPISNHLYFYWYRQILGQKVEFLVSFYNNEISEKSEIFDDQFSVERPDGSNFTLKIRSTKLEDSAMYFCASMGGANTGELFFGEGSRLTVL.

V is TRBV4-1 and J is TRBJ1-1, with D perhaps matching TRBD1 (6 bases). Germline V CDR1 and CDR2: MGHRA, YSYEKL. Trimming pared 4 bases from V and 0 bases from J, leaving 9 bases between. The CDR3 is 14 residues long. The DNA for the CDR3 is TGCGCCAGCAGCCTGGGGACACTGAACACTGAAGCTTTCTTT. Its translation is CASSLGTLNTEAFF.

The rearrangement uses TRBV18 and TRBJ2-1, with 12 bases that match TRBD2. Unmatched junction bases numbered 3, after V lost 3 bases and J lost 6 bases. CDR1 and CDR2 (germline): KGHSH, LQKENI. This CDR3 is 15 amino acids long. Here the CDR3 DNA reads TGTGCCAGCTCACCTATGGGACTAGCGGGCAATGAGCAGTTCTTC. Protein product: CASSPMGLAGNEQFF.

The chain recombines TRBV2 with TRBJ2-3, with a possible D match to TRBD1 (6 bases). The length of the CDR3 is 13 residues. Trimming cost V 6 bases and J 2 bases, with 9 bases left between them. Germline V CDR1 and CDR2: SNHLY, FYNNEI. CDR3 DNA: TGTGCCAGCAGCACAGGGCTCACAGATACGCAGTATTTT. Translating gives CASSTGLTDTQYF.

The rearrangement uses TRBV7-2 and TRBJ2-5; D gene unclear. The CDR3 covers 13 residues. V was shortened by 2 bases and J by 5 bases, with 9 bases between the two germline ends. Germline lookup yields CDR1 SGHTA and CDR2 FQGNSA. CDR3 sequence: CASSLPNGETQYF. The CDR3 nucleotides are TGTGCCAGCAGCTTACCGAACGGGGAGACCCAGTACTTC. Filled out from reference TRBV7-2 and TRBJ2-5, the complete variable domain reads GAGVSQSPSNKVTEKGKDVELRCDPISGHTALYWYRQSLGQGLEFLIYFQGNSAPDKSGLPSDRFSAERTGGSVSTLTIQRTQQEDSAVYLCASSLPNGETQYFGPGTRLLVL.

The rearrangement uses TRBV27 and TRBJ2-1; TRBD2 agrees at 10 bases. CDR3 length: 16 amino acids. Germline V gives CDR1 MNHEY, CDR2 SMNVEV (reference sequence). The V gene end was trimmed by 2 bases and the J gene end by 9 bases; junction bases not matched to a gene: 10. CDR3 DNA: TGTGCCAGCAGTTTAGGGACAAGCGGGGGGGCGGGTGAGCAGTTCTTC. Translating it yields CASSLGTSGGAGEQFF.

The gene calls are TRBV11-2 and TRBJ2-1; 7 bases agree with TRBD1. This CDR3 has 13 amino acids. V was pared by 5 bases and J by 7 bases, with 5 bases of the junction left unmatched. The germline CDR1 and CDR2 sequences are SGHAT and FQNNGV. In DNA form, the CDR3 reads TGTGCCAGCAGCCCAGGGGGAAGGAATGAGCAGTTCTTC. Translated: CASSPGGRNEQFF. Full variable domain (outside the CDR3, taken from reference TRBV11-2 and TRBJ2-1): EAGVAQSPRYKIIEKRQSVAFWCNPISGHATLYWYQQILGQGPKLLIQFQNNGVVDDSQLPKDRFSAERLKGVDSTLKIQPAKLEDSAVYLCASSPGGRNEQFFGPGTRLTVL.

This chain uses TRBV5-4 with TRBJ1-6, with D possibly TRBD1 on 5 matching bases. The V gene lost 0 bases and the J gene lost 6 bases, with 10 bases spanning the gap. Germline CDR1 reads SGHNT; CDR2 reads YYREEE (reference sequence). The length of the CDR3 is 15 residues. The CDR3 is CASSLGTQTNSPLHF. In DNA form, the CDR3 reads TGTGCCAGCAGCTTGGGGACACAAACTAATTCACCCCTCCACTTT.

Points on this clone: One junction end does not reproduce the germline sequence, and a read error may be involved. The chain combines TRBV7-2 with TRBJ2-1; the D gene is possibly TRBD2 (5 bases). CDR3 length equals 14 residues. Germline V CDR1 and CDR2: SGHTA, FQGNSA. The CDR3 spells CASSLGTSFNEQFF. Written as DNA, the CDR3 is TGTGCCAGCAGCTTAGGGACTTCCTTCAATGAGCAGTTCTTC.

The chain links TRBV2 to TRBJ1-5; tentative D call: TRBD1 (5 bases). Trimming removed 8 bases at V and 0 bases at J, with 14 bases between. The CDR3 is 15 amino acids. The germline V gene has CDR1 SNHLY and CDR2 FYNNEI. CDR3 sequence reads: CASSPGDYSNQPQHF. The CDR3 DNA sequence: TGTGCCAGCTCACCGGGGGACTATAGCAATCAGCCCCAGCATTTT.

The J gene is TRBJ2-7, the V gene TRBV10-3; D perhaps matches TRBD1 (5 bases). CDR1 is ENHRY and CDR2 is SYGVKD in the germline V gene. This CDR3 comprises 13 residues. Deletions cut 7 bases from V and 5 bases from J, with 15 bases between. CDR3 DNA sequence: TGTGCCATCATCCCAGACCAGGGCCACGAGCAGTACTTC. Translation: CAIIPDQGHEQYF.

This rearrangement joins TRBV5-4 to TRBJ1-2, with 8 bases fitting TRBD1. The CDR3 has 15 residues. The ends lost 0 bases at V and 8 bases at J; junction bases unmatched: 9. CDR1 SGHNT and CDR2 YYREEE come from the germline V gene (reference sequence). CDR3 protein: CASSLVDRVSGGYTF. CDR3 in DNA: TGTGCCAGCAGCTTGGTGGACAGGGTATCGGGGGGCTACACCTTC.

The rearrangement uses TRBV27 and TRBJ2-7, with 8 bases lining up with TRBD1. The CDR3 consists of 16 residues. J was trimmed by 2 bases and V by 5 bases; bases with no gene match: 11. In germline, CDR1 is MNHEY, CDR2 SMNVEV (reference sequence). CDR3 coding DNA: TGTGCCAGCAGTCACGACCTCCGGGACAGGACCTACGAGCAGTACTTC. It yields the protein CASSHDLRDRTYEQYF.

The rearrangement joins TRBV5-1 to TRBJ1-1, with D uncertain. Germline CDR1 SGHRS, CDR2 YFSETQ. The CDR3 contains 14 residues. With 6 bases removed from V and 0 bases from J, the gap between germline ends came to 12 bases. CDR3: CASTLDGMNTEAFF. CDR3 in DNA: TGCGCCAGCACATTGGACGGGATGAACACTGAAGCTTTCTTT.

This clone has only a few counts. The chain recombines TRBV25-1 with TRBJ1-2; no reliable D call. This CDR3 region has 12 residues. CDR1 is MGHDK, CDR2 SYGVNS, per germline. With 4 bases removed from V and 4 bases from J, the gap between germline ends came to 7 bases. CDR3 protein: CASSVGLYGYTF. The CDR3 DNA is TGTGCCAGCAGTGTAGGACTCTATGGCTACACCTTC.

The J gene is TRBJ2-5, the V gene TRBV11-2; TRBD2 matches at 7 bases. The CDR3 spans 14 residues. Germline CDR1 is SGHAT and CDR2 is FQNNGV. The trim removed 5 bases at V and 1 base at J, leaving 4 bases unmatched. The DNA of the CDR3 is TGTGCCAGCAGCCCCGGACTAGTCCAAGAGACCCAGTACTTC. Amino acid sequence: CASSPGLVQETQYF.

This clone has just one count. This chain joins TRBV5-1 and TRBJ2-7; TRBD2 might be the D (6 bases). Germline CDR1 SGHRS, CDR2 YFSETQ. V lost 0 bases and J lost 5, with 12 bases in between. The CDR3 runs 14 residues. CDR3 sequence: CASSLGGARDEQYF. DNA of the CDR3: TGCGCCAGCAGCTTGGGCGGGGCCCGGGACGAGCAGTACTTC. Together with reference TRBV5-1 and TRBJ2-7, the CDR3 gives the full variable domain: KAGVTQTPRYLIKTRGQQVTLSCSPISGHRSVSWYQQTPGQGLQFLFEYFSETQRNKGNFPGRFSGRQFSNSRSEMNVSTLELGDSALYLCASSLGGARDEQYFGPGTRLTVT.

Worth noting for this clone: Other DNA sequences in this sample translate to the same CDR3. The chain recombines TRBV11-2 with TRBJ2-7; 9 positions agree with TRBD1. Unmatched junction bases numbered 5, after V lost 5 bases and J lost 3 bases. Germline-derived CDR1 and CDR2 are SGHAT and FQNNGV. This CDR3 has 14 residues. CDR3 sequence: CASSVGDRVYEQYF. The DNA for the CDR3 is TGTGCCAGCAGCGTAGGGGACAGGGTCTACGAGCAGTACTTC.

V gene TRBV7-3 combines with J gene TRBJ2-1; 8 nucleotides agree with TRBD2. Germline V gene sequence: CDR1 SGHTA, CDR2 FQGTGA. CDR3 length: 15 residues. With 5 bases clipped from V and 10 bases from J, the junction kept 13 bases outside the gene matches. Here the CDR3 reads CASSRTSSGSREQFF. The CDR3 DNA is TGTGCCAGCAGCCGCACCTCTAGCGGGTCCCGGGAGCAGTTCTTC.

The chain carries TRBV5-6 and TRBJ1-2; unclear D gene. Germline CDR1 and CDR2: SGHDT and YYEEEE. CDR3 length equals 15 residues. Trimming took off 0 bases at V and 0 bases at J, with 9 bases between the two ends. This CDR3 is CASSLVAAPNYGYTF. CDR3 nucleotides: TGTGCCAGCAGCTTGGTGGCAGCGCCTAACTATGGCTACACCTTC.

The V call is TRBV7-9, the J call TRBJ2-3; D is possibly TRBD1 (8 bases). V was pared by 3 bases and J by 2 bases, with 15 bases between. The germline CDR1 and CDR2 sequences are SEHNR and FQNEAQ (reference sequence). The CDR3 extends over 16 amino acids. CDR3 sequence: CASSFSQGGATDTQYF. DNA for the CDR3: TGTGCCAGCAGCTTCTCACAGGGGGGGGCCACAGATACGCAGTATTTT.